This is a list of T cell receptor beta chains from one sample in a study of shared clonotypes between healthy human individuals. Clones were read by immunoSEQ multiplex PCR, and TCRdb kept only the in-frame ones, dropping some. The profile covers about 1 million clones, with approximately 70% appearing a single time and approximately 1.5% taken by the ten largest. The sequencing sample was made of memory CD4+ T cells sorted from blood. These receptors were taken from a man between 18 and 29 years old in good health. The CDR3 runs from the conserved cysteine through the conserved F or W. The D gene is left open where the match is weak. Clone size is stated in some rows and not others, as once, few, many or a class when expanded.

>TRBV11-3|NA|TRBD1
CASSSGTGGRSEQYF
>TRBV10-2|NA|NA
CASSESSPAGNIQYF
>TRBV5-6|once|TRBD1
CASSFGQGAIPEAFF
>TRBV28|NA|NA
CASSADTVRWEQYF
>TRBV5-8|NA|TRBD2
CASSLLAGREDTQYF
>TRBV6-5|many|NA
CASRQGSGVPGELFF
>TRBV7-2|NA|NA
CASSQGPTQYF
>TRBV10-1|NA|NA
CASSDGKLVYEQYF
>TRBV5-1|NA|NA
CASSQTGTGLVYEQYF
>TRBV10-1|few|TRBD1
CASSNGQGWTYEQYF
>TRBV28|NA|TRBD2
CASASGQETQYF
>TRBV30|NA|TRBD2
CAWSGLAGVKTQYF
>TRBV30|NA|TRBD2
CAWEEERGREYF
>TRBV2|many|NA
CATTGDTHSYEQYF
>TRBV6-6|many|TRBD1
CASRGQGNQPQHF
>TRBV30|few|NA
CAWSGARGNEKLFF
>TRBV5-1|once|TRBD1
CASSQMTGPYEQYF
>TRBV28|NA|TRBD1
CASSSGGARGYTF
>TRBV14|NA|TRBD1
CASSPQETTGANYGYTF
>TRBV7-2|NA|TRBD2
CASSLAGRLAGGPAVQYF
>TRBV5-4|NA|TRBD1
CASSLPGGWGKNGELFF
>TRBV29-1|NA|NA
CSVEGGVDDDEQYF
>TRBV9|few|NA
CASSVRDGRNTGELFF
>TRBV5-4|NA|NA
CASSLDTNSPLHF
>TRBV2|few|NA
CASSVTALNIQYF
>TRBV5-6|NA|TRBD1
CASSSTGGFYNSPLHF
>TRBV10-3|few|NA
CAISETANEQYF
>TRBV4-3|NA|NA
CASSQTWADLQYF
>TRBV10-3|NA|NA
CAINRGGLNTEAFF
>TRBV15|NA|TRBD1
CATSRETGVLGYTF
>TRBV18|NA|TRBD1
CASSPFVGPGQGRNEQFF
>TRBV30|NA|NA
CAWSVDSSYYGYTF
>TRBV28|NA|NA
CASTAWGVTEAFF
>TRBV18|NA|NA
CASSPSGTLITDTQYF
>TRBV19|NA|NA
CASSRGFYNEQFF
>TRBV5-6|NA|NA
CASSLWGTGNTIYF